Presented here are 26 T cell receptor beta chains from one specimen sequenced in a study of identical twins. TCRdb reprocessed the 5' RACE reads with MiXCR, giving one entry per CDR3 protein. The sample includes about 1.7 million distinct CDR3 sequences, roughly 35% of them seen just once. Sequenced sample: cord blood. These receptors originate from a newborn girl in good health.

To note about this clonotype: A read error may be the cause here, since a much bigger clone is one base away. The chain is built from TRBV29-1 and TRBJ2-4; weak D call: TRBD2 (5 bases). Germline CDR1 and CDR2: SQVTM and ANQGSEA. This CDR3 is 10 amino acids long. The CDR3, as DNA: TGCAGCGTTGTTCTGGGAGAGCAGTCCTTC. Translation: CSVVLGEQSF.

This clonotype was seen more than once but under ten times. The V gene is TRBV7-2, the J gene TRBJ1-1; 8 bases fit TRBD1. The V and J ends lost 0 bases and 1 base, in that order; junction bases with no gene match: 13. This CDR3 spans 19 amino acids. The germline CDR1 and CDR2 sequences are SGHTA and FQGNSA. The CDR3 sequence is CASSLAIQDRVNTNTEAFF. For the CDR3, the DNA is TGTGCCAGCAGCTTAGCGATACAGGACAGGGTTAACACGAACACTGAAGCTTTCTTT.

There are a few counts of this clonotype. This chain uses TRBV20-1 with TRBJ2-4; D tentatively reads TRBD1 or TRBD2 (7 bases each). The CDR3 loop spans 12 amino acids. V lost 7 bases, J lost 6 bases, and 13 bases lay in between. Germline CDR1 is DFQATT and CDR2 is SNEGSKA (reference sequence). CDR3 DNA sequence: TGCAGTGTACAGGGGAGGGGAAACATTCAGTACTTC. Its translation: CSVQGRGNIQYF.

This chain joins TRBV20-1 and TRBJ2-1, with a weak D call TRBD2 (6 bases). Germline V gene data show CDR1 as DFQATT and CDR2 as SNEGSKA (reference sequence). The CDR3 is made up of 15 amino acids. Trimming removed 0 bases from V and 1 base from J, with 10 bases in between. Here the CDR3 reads CSAREPAGSYNEQFF. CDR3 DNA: TGCAGTGCTAGAGAGCCAGCGGGTTCCTACAATGAGCAGTTCTTC.

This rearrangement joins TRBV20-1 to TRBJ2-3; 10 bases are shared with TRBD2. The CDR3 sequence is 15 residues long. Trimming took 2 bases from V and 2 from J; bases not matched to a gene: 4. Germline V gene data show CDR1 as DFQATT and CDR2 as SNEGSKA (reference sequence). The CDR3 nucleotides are TGCAGTGCTAGATGGCTAGCGGGGGACACAGATACGCAGTATTTT. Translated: CSARWLAGDTDTQYF.

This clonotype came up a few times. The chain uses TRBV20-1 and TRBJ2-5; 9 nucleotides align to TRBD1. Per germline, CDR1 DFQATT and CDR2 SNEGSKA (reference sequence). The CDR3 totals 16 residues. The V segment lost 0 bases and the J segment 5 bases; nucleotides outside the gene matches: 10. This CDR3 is CSARDGAGTGFETQYF. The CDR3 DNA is TGCAGTGCTAGAGATGGAGCCGGGACAGGGTTCGAGACCCAGTACTTC.

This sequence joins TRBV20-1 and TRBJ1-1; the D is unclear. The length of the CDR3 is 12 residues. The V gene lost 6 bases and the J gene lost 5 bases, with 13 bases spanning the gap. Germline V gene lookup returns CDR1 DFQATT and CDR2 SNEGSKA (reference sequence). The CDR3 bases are TGCAGTGCCCTTGTAGTAGTTACTGAAGCTTTCTTT. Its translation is CSALVVVTEAFF.

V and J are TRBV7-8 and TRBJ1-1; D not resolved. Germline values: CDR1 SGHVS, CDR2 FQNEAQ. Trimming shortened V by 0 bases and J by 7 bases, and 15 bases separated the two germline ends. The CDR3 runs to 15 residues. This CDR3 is CASSLARSWQIEAFF. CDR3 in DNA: TGTGCCAGCAGCTTAGCTCGGAGTTGGCAAATTGAAGCTTTCTTT.

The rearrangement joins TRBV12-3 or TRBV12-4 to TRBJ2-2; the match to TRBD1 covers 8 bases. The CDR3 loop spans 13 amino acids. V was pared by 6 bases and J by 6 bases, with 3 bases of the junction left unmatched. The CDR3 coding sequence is TGTGCCAGCAGACAACAGGGGGCCGGGGAGCTGTTTTTT. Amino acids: CASRQQGAGELFF.

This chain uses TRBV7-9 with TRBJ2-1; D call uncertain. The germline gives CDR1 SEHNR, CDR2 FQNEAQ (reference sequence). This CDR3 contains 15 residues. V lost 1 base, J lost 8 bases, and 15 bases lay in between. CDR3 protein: CASSLGHLLVDEQFF. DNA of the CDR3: TGTGCCAGCAGCTTAGGCCACCTTCTCGTTGATGAGCAGTTCTTC. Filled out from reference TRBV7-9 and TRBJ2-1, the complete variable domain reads DTGVSQNPRHKITKRGQNVTFRCDPISEHNRLYWYRQTLGQGPEFLTYFQNEAQLEKSRLLSDRFSAERPKGSFSTLEIQRTEQGDSAMYLCASSLGHLLVDEQFFGPGTRLTVL.

CDR3 sequence: CAKTCREAQYF. In DNA, the CDR3 is TGTGCCAAGACATGCCGGGAGGCCCAGTACTTC. The chain has TRBV25-1 and TRBJ2-5, with TRBD2 matching over 7 bases. The J segment lost 9 bases and the V segment lost 10 bases, leaving 8 bases of the junction unmatched. Germline lookup yields CDR1 MGHDK and CDR2 SYGVNS. This CDR3 has 11 residues.

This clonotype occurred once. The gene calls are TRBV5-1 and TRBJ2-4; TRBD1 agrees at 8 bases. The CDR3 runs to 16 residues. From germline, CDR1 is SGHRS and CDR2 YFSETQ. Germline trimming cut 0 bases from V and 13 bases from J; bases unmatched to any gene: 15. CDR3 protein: CASSLGGGQGAYGQYF. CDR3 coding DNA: TGCGCCAGCAGCTTGGGGGGTGGACAGGGCGCCTACGGGCAGTACTTC.

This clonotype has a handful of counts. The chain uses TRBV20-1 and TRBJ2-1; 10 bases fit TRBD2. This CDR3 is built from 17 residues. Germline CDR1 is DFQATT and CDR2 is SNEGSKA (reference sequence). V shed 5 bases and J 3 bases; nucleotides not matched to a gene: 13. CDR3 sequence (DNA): TGCAGTGCTTTCGATCAGCGGACTAGCGGATTCTACAATGAGCAGTTCTTC. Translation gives CSAFDQRTSGFYNEQFF.

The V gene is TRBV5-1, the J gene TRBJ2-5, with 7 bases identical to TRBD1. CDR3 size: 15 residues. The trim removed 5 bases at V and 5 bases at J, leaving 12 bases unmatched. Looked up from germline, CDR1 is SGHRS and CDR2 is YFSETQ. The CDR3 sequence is CASRPTGIERETQYF. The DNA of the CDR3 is TGCGCCAGCAGACCGACAGGGATTGAGAGGGAGACCCAGTACTTC.

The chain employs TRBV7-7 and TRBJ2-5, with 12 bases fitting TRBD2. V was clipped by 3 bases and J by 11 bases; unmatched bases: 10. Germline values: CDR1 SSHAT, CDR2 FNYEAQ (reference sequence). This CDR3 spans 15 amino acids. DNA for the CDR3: TGTGCCAGCAGCTTTTCTAGCGGGGGGGGCGATGAGCAGTACTTC. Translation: CASSFSSGGGDEQYF.

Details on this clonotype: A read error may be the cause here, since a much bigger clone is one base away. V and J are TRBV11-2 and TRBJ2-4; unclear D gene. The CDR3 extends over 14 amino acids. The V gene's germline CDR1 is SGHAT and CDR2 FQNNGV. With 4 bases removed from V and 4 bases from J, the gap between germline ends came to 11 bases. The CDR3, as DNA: TGTGCCAGCAGCTCCGTACGCCTGAAAAACATTCAGTACTTC. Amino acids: CASSSVRLKNIQYF.

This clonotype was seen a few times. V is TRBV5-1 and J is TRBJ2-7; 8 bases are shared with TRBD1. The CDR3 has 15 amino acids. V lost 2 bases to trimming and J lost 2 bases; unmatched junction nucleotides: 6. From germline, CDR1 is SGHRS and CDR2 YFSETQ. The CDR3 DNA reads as TGCGCCAGCAGCTTATATACAGGGGGTACCTACGAGCAGTACTTC. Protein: CASSLYTGGTYEQYF.

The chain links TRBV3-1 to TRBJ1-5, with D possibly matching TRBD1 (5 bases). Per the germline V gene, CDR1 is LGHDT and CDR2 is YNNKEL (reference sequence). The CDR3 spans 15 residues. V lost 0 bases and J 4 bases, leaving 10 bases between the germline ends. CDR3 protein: CASSQDWAGNQPQHF. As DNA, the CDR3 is TGTGCCAGCAGCCAAGATTGGGCAGGGAATCAGCCCCAGCATTTT.

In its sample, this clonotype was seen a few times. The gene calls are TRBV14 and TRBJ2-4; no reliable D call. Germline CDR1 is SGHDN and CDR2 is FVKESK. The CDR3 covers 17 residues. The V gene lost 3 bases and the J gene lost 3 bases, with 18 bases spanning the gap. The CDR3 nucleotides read TGTGCCAGCAGCCATCCTCCACCGTCCCCCTTCAAAAACATTCAGTACTTC. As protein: CASSHPPPSPFKNIQYF.

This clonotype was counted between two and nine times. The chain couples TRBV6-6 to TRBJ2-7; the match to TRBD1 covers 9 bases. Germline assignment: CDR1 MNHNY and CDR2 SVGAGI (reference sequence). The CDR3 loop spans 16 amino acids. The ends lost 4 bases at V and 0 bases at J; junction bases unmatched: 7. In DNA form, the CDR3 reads TGTGCCAGCAGTTCCCAACAGGGGGCCCGCTCCTACGAGCAGTACTTC. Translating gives CASSSQQGARSYEQYF.

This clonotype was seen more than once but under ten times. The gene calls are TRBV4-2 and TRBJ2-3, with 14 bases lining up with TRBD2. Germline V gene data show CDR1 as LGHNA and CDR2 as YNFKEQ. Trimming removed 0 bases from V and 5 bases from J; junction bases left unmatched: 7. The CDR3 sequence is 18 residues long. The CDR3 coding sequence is TGTGCCAGCAGCCAAGATCGGAGACTAGCGGGGGGGCGAGATACGCAGTATTTT. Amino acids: CASSQDRRLAGGRDTQYF.

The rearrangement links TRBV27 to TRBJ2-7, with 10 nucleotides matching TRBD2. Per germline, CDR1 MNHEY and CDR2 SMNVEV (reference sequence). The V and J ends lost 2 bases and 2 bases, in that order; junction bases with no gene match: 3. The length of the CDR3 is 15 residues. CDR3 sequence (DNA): TGTGCCAGCAGTTTAGGAGGACTAGCGGCCTACGAGCAGTACTTC. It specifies CASSLGGLAAYEQYF.

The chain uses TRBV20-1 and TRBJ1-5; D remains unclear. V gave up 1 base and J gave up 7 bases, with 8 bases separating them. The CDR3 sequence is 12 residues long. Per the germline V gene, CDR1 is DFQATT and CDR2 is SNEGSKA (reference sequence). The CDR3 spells CSARASSQPQHF. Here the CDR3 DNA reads TGCAGTGCTAGAGCCAGCTCCCAGCCCCAGCATTTT.

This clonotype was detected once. The CDR3 sequence: CASTYSLGQGILEQPQHF. The CDR3 nucleotides are TGTGCCAGCACCTACTCCTTGGGACAGGGAATCTTGGAACAGCCCCAGCATTTT. The V gene is TRBV6-2 or TRBV6-3, the J gene TRBJ1-5, with 9 nucleotides matching TRBD1. The CDR3 totals 18 residues. Germline CDR1 is MNHEY and CDR2 is SVGEGT. J lost 7 bases, V lost 7 bases, and 20 bases had no gene match.

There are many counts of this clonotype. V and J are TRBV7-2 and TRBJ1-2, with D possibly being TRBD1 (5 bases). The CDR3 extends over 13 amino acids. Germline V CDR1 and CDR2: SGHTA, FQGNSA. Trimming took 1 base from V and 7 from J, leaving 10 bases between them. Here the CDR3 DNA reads TGTGCCAGCAGCTTAGAGGGGAGCTCTGGCTACACCTTC. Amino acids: CASSLEGSSGYTF.

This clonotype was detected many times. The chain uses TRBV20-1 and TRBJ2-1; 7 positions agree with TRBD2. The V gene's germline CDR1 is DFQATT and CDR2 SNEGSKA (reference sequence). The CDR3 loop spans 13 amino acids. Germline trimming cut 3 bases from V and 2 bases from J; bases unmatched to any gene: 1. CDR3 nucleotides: TGCAGTGCTAGCGGGGGGACCTACAATGAGCAGTTCTTC. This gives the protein CSASGGTYNEQFF.